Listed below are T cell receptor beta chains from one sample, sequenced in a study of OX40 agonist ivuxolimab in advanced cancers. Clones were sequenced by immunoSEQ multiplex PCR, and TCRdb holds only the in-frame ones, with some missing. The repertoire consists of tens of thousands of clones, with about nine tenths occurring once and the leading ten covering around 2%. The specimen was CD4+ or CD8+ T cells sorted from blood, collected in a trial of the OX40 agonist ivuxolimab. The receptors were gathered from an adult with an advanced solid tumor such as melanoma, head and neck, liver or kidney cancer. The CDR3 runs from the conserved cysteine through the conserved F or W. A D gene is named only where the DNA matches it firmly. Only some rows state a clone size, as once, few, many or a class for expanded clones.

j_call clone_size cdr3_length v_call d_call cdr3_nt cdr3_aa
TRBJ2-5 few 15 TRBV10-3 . TGTGCCACCTTAGGGACTGCAAACGCTCAAGAGACCCAGTACTTC CATLGTANAQETQYF
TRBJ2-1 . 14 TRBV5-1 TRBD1 TGCGCCAGCAGAGCGGGACAGGGGGCCGATGAGCAGTTCTTC CASRAGQGADEQFF
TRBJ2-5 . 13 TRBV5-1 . TGCGCCAGCAGTTTTGGACAGAAAGAGACCCAGTACTTC CASSFGQKETQYF
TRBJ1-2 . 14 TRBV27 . TGTGCCAGCAGTTTATCTCAGGGGACGAGGGGCTACACCTTC CASSLSQGTRGYTF
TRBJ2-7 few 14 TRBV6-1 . TGTGCCAGCAGTGCCCCCAGGGCCTCCTACGAGCAGTACTTC CASSAPRASYEQYF
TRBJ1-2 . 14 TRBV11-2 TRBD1 TGTGCCAGCAGCTTAGGGGACAGCACCTATGGCTACACCTTC CASSLGDSTYGYTF
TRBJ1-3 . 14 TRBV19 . TGTGCCAGCCCTTCGGGGGTCTCTGGAAACACCATATATTTT CASPSGVSGNTIYF
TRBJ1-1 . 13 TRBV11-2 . TGTGCCAGCAGCTTAGGTCCTGACACTGAAGCTTTCTTT CASSLGPDTEAFF
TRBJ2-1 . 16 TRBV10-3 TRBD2 TGTGCCATCAGTGAGGAAGGACTAGCTGGCTTTAATGAGCAGTTCTTC CAISEEGLAGFNEQFF
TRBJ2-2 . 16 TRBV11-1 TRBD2 TGTGCCAGCAGCTTAAGGCGGGAGGGAAACACCGGGGAGCTGTTTTTT CASSLRREGNTGELFF
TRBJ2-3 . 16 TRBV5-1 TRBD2 TGCGCCAGCAGCATGCAAGCGGGAGGGCCCTCAGATACGCAGTATTTT CASSMQAGGPSDTQYF
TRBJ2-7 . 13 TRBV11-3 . TGTGCCAGCAGCTTAGATATAATCCACGAGCAGTACTTC CASSLDIIHEQYF
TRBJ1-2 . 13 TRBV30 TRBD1 TGTGCCTGGAGCCTGGGACAGGGCCTGGGCTACACCTTC CAWSLGQGLGYTF
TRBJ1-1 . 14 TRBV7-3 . TGTGCCAGCAGCTTAAACCCAAGGGGGACTGAAGCTTTCTTT CASSLNPRGTEAFF
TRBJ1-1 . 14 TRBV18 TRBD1 TGTGCCAGCTCACCCGGGACAGTGAACACTGAAGCTTTCTTT CASSPGTVNTEAFF
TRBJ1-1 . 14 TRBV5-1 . TGCGCCAGCAGGTCTGGTTTAACGAACACTGAAGCTTTCTTT CASRSGLTNTEAFF
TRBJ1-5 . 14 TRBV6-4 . TGTGCCACAAACGGGGCCGCGAGCAATCAGCCCCAGCATTTT CATNGAASNQPQHF
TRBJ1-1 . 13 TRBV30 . TGTGCCTGGAGCGACAGACCCAACACTGAAGCTTTCTTT CAWSDRPNTEAFF
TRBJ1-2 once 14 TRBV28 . TGTGCCAGCAGTTTAGGCCAGGGCGGCTATGGCTACACCTTC CASSLGQGGYGYTF
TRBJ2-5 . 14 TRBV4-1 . TGCGCCAGCAGGTGGACAGTGAGCGAGGAGACCCAGTACTTC CASRWTVSEETQYF
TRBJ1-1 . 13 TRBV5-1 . TGCGCCAGCGGGGAACAGATGAACACTGAAGCTTTCTTT CASGEQMNTEAFF
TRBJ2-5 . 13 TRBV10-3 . TGTGCCATCAGTGAAGGTAGTCAAGAGACCCAGTACTTC CAISEGSQETQYF
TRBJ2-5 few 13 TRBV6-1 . TGTGCCAGCAGCACAGTTGAGCAAGAGACCCAGTACTTC CASSTVEQETQYF
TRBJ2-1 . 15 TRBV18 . TGTGCCAGCTCACAATACACAAGCTCCTACAATGAGCAGTTCTTC CASSQYTSSYNEQFF
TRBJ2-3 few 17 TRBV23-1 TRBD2 TGCGCCAGCAGTCAGCCCGGCCGGGACTACCTAGGGAATACGCAGTATTTT CASSQPGRDYLGNTQYF
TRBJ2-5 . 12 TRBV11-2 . TGTGCCAGCAGCTTAGGTCGGCAGACTTTCTACTTC CASSLGRQTFYF
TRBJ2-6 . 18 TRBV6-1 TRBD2 TGTGCCAGCAGTGAATTGTTAGGGAGGGGTTCTGGGGCCAACGTCCTGACTTTC CASSELLGRGSGANVLTF
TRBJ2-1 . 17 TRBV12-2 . TGTGCAAGTCGCTTCGCCGTATGGGTGATGGGGCACAATGAGCAGTTCTTC CASRFAVWVMGHNEQFF
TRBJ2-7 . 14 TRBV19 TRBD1 TGTGCCAGTAGGGCCGGACAGGGCTCCTACGAGCAGTACTTC CASRAGQGSYEQYF
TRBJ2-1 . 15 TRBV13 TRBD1 TGTGCCAGCAGCCCGAGGACAGGGACTTACAATGAGCAGTTCTTC CASSPRTGTYNEQFF
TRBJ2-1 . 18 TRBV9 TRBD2 TGTGCCAGCAGCGTAGCGTTAGCGGGTGCTAGCTCCTACAATGAGCAGTTCTTC CASSVALAGASSYNEQFF
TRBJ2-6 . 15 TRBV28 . TGTGCCAGCAGCATAACAGGGTCTGGGGCCAACGTCCTGACTTTC CASSITGSGANVLTF
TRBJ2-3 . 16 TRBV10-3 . TGTGCCATCAGTGAGGATAACAGGGAAATGACAGATACGCAGTATTTT CAISEDNREMTDTQYF
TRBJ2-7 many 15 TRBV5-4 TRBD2 TGTGCCAGCAGCTCCGGACTAGCGAGCTCCTACGAGCAGTACTTC CASSSGLASSYEQYF
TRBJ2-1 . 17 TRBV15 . TGTGCCACCAGCAGAGATCTCCGGGCGGCCCCCTACAATGAGCAGTTCTTC CATSRDLRAAPYNEQFF
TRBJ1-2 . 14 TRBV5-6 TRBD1 TGTGCCAGCAGCTTGCGGGGGACAGGTCTAAGCTACACCTTC CASSLRGTGLSYTF
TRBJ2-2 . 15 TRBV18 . TGTGCCAGCTCACCTGAACAGGCAAACACCGGGGAGCTGTTTTTT CASSPEQANTGELFF
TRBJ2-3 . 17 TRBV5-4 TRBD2 TGTGCCAGCAGCTTGGGCCCCCCAGCGGGAGGCACAGATACGCAGTATTTT CASSLGPPAGGTDTQYF
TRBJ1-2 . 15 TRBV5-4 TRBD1 TGTGCCAGCAGCCGCGGGACAGGAGATTCATACGGCTACACCTTC CASSRGTGDSYGYTF
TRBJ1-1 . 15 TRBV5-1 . TGCGCCAGCAGCCTGGGGCGGACTCCGAACACTGAAGCTTTCTTT CASSLGRTPNTEAFF
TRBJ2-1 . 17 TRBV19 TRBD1 TGTGCCAGTAGTATAGATCAATTCGGGGACAGATACAATGAGCAGTTCTTC CASSIDQFGDRYNEQFF